Each of the 9 T cell receptor beta chains below was sequenced from the same sample in a study of blood T cell repertoires in COVID-19. Repertoires were generated with immunoSEQ multiplex PCR, while TCRdb's copy carries only in-frame clones and drops some. The sample lists fewer than 300,000 clones; roughly 80% were seen once. The sequenced material came from PBMCs or T cells enriched from blood (not recorded which). The receptors derive from a man aged 35 to 55 who had been exposed to COVID-19.

The rearrangement uses TRBV30 and TRBJ2-5; 8 nucleotides line up with TRBD1. The CDR3 contains 15 residues. Trimming cost V 1 base and J 3 bases; bases outside gene matches: 7. CDR1 and CDR2 (germline): GTSNPN, SVGIG (reference sequence). DNA of the CDR3: TGTGCCTGGAGTGACTCGCAGGGGGCTGAAGAGACCCAGTACTTC. Protein sequence: CAWSDSQGAEETQYF.

This chain uses TRBV25-1 with TRBJ2-7, with D maybe TRBD1 (5 bases). Germline assignment: CDR1 MGHDK and CDR2 SYGVNS. The CDR3 is 13 amino acids. V lost 4 bases and J 7 bases, leaving 14 bases between the germline ends. The CDR3 DNA follows: TGTGCCAGCAGTGGGTCAGGGTCCCGGGAGCAGTACTTC. Encoded protein: CASSGSGSREQYF.

This chain links TRBV19 with TRBJ1-4; unclear D gene. The CDR3 covers 14 residues. V was shortened by 5 bases and J by 0 bases, with 7 bases between the two germline ends. CDR1 is LNHDA, CDR2 SQIVND, per germline (reference sequence). Here the CDR3 DNA reads TGTGCCAGTAGTCAGTTTGCAACTAATGAAAAACTGTTTTTT. Its translation is CASSQFATNEKLFF.

The rearrangement links TRBV7-8 to TRBJ1-5, with a weak D call TRBD1 (5 bases). There are 16 residues in the CDR3. Germline V gene sequence: CDR1 SGHVS, CDR2 FQNEAQ. V lost 5 bases and J lost 6, with 20 bases in between. CDR3 amino acids: CASSPGAARVTQPQHF. DNA for the CDR3: TGTGCCAGCAGCCCGGGAGCGGCCAGGGTTACTCAGCCCCAGCATTTT. The variable domain in full, with the rest retrieved from reference TRBV7-8 and TRBJ1-5, is GAGVSQSPRYKVAKRGQDVALRCDPISGHVSLFWYQQALGQGPEFLTYFQNEAQLDKSGLPSDRFFAERPEGSVSTLKIQRTQQEDSAVYLCASSPGAARVTQPQHFGDGTRLSIL.

There are a few counts of this clone. The rearrangement links TRBV12-5 to TRBJ2-1; D is perhaps TRBD1 (7 bases). V was shortened by 2 bases and J by 0 bases, with 26 bases between the two germline ends. CDR3 length equals 21 residues. Per the germline V gene, CDR1 is LGHNT and CDR2 is FRNRAP. The CDR3 sequence is CASGLRLIPPWRDSSYNEQFF. The CDR3 DNA is TGTGCTAGTGGTTTGCGTCTCATTCCACCATGGCGGGACAGCTCCTACAATGAGCAGTTCTTC.

V is TRBV5-1 and J is TRBJ2-2; 7 bases agree with TRBD1. The CDR3 has 16 residues. Per germline, CDR1 SGHRS and CDR2 YFSETQ. Losses at the gene ends were 2 bases for V and 4 bases for J; bases not matched to a gene: 8. The DNA for the CDR3 is TGCGCCAGCAGCTTACAATCGACAGGGCCCACCGGGGAGCTGTTTTTT. This encodes CASSLQSTGPTGELFF.

V gene TRBV5-5 combines with J gene TRBJ2-7, with 10 positions matching TRBD2. This CDR3 spans 15 amino acids. CDR1 is SGHKS, CDR2 YYEKEE, per germline (reference sequence). J was trimmed by 2 bases and V by 5 bases; bases with no gene match: 7. CDR3 DNA: TGTGCCAGCAGGTTAGGACTAGCGGAGGCCTACGAGCAGTACTTC. Encoded protein: CASRLGLAEAYEQYF.

V is TRBV5-6 and J is TRBJ2-7, with 11 bases lining up with TRBD2. With V trimmed by 5 bases and J by 5 bases, 15 bases remained unmatched. Per the germline V gene, CDR1 is SGHDT and CDR2 is YYEEEE. The CDR3 is 17 amino acids. The CDR3 nucleotides are TGTGCCAGCAGGTTGCGGCCTGAACTAGCGGGAGTTAACGAGCAGTACTTC. Its translation: CASRLRPELAGVNEQYF. Full variable domain (remainder filled in from reference TRBV5-6 and TRBJ2-7): DAGVTQSPTHLIKTRGQQVTLRCSPKSGHDTVSWYQQALGQGPQFIFQYYEEEERQRGNFPDRFSGHQFPNYSSELNVNALLLGDSALYLCASRLRPELAGVNEQYFGPGTRLTVT.

The chain is built from TRBV5-1 and TRBJ2-1; a possible D gene is TRBD2 (6 bases). Trimming removed 4 bases from V and 2 bases from J, with 16 bases in between. This CDR3 comprises 16 residues. Germline V gives CDR1 SGHRS, CDR2 YFSETQ. The CDR3 DNA reads TGCGCCAGCAGCCCCCCATCTAGCGCGGCCTACAATGAGCAGTTCTTC. This codes for CASSPPSSAAYNEQFF.